A selection of T cell receptor beta chains follows, all from one sample in a study of shared clonotypes between healthy human individuals. Produced via immunoSEQ multiplex PCR; TCRdb's table is partial and in-frame only. The data show some 2,500,000 clones, approximately 93% seen once. The source material was naive CD4+ T cells from PBMCs. All receptors derive from a man younger than 30 in good health. Some clones in this sample may be carry-over from other donors' samples. Each CDR3 is given with its conserved first and last residue.

V,CDR3
TRBV14,CASSQAGSGQGYF
TRBV10-3,CAIRRDIGNTIYF
TRBV10-3,CAISAAEAGELFF
TRBV4-1,CASSQDQGVAGGLDSGANVLTF
TRBV28,CASSLSPSLYGYTF
TRBV5-1,CASSLSYAYGYTF
TRBV5-1,CASSSGLAGGRETQYF
TRBV5-1,CASSLEGGLDTQYF
TRBV9,CASSVVEGLGDTQYF
TRBV7-8,CASSTSETSYEQYF
TRBV18,CASSSTGPEAFF
TRBV15,CATSRASFISYNEQFF
TRBV5-4,CASSSLGGNTGELFF
TRBV27,CASSLWSRTTTGELFF
TRBV7-9,CASSHESGQPQHF
TRBV25-1,CASSLLGRQGNEKLFF
TRBV7-2,CASSWPGLAIAKNIQYF
TRBV30,CAWGGTGETQYF
TRBV7-9,CASSQVGGYETQYF
TRBV9,CASSEDLLNTEAFF
TRBV18,CASSPKTSGRQLREQYF
TRBV7-9,CASSSEMMDRAIYF
TRBV29-1,CSVHRDRAYNEQFF
TRBV18,CASSPPNPYEQYF
TRBV28,CASSRTGTGGSNTQYF
TRBV29-1,CSALRDGTRGFDTQYF
TRBV21-1,CASSSILAGGPWEQFF
TRBV30,CAWSGQVGNQPQHF
TRBV28,CASSLLRGPFNYGYTF
TRBV28,CASSVEQPQHF
TRBV9,CASSTRQGGDYGYTF
TRBV28,CASSPAPQEYYGYTF
TRBV6-1,CASSAQGTGSEQPQHF
TRBV6-6,CASMGSGGSYEQYF
TRBV11-2,CASHKLVSGANVLTF
TRBV7-2,CASSPGSGRRSDTQYF
TRBV4-1,CASSQAGEAFF
TRBV11-2,CASSLAGEAGGLSSYEQYF
TRBV6-1,CASRGAETQYF
TRBV19,CASSSLAGQRGYEQYF
TRBV5-1,CASSPDRGLGTQYF
TRBV4-1,CASSPRKQGLNTEAFF
TRBV27,CASSSTAGGASSPLHF
TRBV7-2,CASSLGRPGQETQYF
TRBV5-1,CASSIRDRAYEQYF
TRBV7-8,CASNPGQLNTEAFF
TRBV5-4,CASSVTTGGSGELFF
TRBV6-1,CASSEAGLIMSEFF
TRBV29-1,CSTSGQQETQYF
TRBV7-2,CASSLDFGGYTEAFF
TRBV4-1,CASSRIAGGSYNEQFF
TRBV15,CATSRDTIGGYYGYTF
TRBV7-8,CASSLSASSNSRREQFF
TRBV12-5,CASGYGLGAGEGEAFF
TRBV6-6,CASSPGTGGTDTQYF